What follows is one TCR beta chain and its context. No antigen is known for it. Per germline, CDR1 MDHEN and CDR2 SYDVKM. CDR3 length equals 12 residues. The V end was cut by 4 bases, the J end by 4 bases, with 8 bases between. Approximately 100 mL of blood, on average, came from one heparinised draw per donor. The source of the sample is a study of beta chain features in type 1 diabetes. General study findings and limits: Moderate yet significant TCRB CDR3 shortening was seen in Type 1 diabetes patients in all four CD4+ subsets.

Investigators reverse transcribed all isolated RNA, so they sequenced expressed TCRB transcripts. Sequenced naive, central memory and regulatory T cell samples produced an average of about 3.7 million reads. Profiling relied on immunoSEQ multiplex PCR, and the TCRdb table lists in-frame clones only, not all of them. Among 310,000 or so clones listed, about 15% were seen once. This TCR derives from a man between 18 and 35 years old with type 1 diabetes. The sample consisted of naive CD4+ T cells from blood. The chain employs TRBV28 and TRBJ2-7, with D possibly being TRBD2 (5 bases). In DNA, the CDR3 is TGTGCCAGCAGTTATCGGACTTACGAGCAGTACTTC. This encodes CASSYRTYEQYF.